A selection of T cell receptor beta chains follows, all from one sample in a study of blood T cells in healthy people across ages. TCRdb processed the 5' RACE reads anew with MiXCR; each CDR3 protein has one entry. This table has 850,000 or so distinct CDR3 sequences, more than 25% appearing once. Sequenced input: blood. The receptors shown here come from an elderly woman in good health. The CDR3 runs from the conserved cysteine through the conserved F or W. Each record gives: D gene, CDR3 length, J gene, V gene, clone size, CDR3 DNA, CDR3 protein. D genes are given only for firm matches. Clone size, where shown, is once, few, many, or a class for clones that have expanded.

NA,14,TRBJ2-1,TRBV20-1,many,TGCAGTGCCGACAAACGGGGCGGAAACAATGAGCAGTTCTTC,CSADKRGGNNEQFF
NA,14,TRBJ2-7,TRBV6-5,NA,TGTGCCAGCAGTTACGAGGGGGGTGGCTACGAGCAGTACTTC,CASSYEGGGYEQYF
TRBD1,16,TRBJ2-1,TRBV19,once,TGTGCCAGTAGTACCCCCGGGACAGGGAATTACAATGAGCAGTTCTTC,CASSTPGTGNYNEQFF
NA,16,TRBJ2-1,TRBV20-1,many,TGCAGTGCTAGAGATCTGGGCCAGGGTACCTACAATGAGCAGTTCTTC,CSARDLGQGTYNEQFF
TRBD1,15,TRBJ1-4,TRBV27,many,TGTGCCAGCTGTAGGTTGTACAGGGGAGATGAAAAACTGTTTTTT,CASCRLYRGDEKLFF
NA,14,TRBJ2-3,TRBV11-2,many,TGTGCCAGCAGCCTTACGGGAGTCTCAGATACGCAGTATTTT,CASSLTGVSDTQYF
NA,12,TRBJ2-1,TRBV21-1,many,TGTGCCAGCAGCAAAGAGGGGACAGTTAGGTTCTTC,CASSKEGTVRFF
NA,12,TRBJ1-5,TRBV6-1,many,TGTGCCAGCAGTGAAGGTCATCAGCCCCAGCATTTT,CASSEGHQPQHF
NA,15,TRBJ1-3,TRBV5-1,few,TGCGCCAGCAGCACCGGACAGAGCTCTGGAAACACCATATATTTT,CASSTGQSSGNTIYF
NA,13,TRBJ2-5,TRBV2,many,TGTGCCAGCAGCCGGGAACACCAAGAGACCCAGTACTTC,CASSREHQETQYF
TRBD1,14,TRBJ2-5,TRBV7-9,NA,TGTGCCAGCAGCTTATCAGGGGGCAAAGGGACCCAGTACTTC,CASSLSGGKGTQYF
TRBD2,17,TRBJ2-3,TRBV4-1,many,TGCGCCAGCAGCCAAGGGAGCGGGGGGAACCTTGGGGATACGCAGTATTTT,CASSQGSGGNLGDTQYF
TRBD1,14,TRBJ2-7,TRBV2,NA,TGTGCCAGCGCCCTACAGGGGACCCCTAGGGAGCAGTACTTC,CASALQGTPREQYF
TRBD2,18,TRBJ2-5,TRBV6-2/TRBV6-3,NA,TGTGCCGGCAGTTACTCCCTACACCGACTAGCGGCTCAAGAGACCCAGTACTTC,CAGSYSLHRLAAQETQYF
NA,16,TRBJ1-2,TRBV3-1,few,TGTGCCAGCAGCCAAGTGGGGGCAGGGACGAACTATGGCTACACCTTC,CASSQVGAGTNYGYTF
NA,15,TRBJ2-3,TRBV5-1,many,TGCGCCAGCAGCTTGACTGGGGACAGCACAGATACGCAGTATTTT,CASSLTGDSTDTQYF
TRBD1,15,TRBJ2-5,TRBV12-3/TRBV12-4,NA,TGTGCCAGCAGTTTCTCGGACAGGGGGCGGGAGACCCAGTACTTC,CASSFSDRGRETQYF
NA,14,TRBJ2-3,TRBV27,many,TGTGCCAGCAACCGGGGCAGGGTCCCGGATACGCAGTATTTT,CASNRGRVPDTQYF
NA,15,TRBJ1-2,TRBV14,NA,TGTGCCAGCAGCCCCGGAGGGGGAGGGGACTATGGCTACACCTTC,CASSPGGGGDYGYTF
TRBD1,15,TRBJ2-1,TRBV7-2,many,TGTGCCAGCAGCTTCGACAGGGGAGGATTCAATGAGCAGTTCTTC,CASSFDRGGFNEQFF
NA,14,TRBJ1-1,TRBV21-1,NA,TGTGCCAGCAGCAAAAAGCCGGATAACACTGAAGCTTTCTTT,CASSKKPDNTEAFF
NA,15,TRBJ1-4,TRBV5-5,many,TGTGCCAGCAGCTTGGAGGCAGGGGCGAATGAAAAACTGTTTTTT,CASSLEAGANEKLFF
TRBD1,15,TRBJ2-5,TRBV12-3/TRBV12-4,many,TGTGCCAGCAGTTTAGCGTGGGACAGGGTTCAGACCCAGTACTTC,CASSLAWDRVQTQYF
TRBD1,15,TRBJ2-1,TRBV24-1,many,TGTGCCACCAGTGATCGACAGGGGGTCAACAATGAGCAGTTCTTC,CATSDRQGVNNEQFF
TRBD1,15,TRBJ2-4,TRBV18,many,TGTGCCAGCTCACCACCCCGACAGGGTGGAAACATTCAGTACTTC,CASSPPRQGGNIQYF
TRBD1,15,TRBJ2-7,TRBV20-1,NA,TGCAGTGCCGCGAATCCGGACAGGGACTCCTACGAGCAGTACTTC,CSAANPDRDSYEQYF
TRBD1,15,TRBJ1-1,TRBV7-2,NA,TGTGCCAGCAGTTCCGGCGGACAGGGGTGGACTGAAGCTTTCTTT,CASSSGGQGWTEAFF
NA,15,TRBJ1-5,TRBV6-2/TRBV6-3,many,TGTGCCAGCAGTCGTACAGGCCCTCAGGCTCAGCCCCAGCATTTT,CASSRTGPQAQPQHF
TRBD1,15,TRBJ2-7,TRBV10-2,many,TGCGCCAGCAGAGGCTCCGAACAGGGGATTCACGAGCAGTACTTC,CASRGSEQGIHEQYF
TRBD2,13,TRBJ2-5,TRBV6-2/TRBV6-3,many,TGTGCCAGCAGAGAAACTAGCGAAGAGACCCAGTACTTC,CASRETSEETQYF
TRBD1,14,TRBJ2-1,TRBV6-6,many,TGTGCCAGCAGACCCGGGACAGGGGGCAATGAGCAGTTCTTC,CASRPGTGGNEQFF